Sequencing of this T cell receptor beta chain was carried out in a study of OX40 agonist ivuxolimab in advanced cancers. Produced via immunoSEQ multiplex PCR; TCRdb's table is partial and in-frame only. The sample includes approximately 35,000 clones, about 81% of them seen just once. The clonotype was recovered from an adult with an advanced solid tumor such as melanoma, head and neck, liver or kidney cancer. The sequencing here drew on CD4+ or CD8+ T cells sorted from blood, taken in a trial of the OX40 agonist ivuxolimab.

CDR3 sequence reads: CASSVEAGGLGTNEKLFF. DNA of the CDR3: TGTGCCAGCAGCGTAGAGGCGGGGGGACTCGGAACTAATGAAAAACTGTTTTTT. The chain uses TRBV9 and TRBJ1-4, with TRBD1 as a possible D gene (5 bases). This CDR3 has 18 residues. The germline V and J ends were trimmed by 0 bases and 1 base, with 16 bases remaining between them. Germline-derived CDR1 and CDR2 are SGDLS and YYNGEE.